The T cell receptor beta chain described here comes from a study of blood T cell repertoires in COVID-19. CDR3 length: 16 amino acids. Germline-derived CDR1 and CDR2 are ENHRY and SYGVKD. As originally analysed: Researchers report that nucleated cell counts were estimated from reference gene primer amplification. Method: immunoSEQ multiplex PCR; TCRdb's copy keeps in-frame clones and lacks some. From that table come the V and J calls and clone size; the DNA was used to work out D and trimming. The data show 350,000 or so clones, with roughly 86% seen just once and around 9.3% held by the top ten. Concerning this clone: A junction boundary mismatches the germline segment, possibly from a read error.

V gene TRBV10-3 combines with J gene TRBJ2-7; 12 bases are a match to TRBD1. This receptor was obtained from a woman aged 30 to 39 with COVID-19, enrolled during active disease. The sequencing input was peripheral blood. The chain's CDR3 is CAISDPGTGGSHEQYF. CDR3 DNA sequence: TGTGCCATCAGTGACCCCGGGACAGGGGGCTCCCACGAGCAGTACTTC.